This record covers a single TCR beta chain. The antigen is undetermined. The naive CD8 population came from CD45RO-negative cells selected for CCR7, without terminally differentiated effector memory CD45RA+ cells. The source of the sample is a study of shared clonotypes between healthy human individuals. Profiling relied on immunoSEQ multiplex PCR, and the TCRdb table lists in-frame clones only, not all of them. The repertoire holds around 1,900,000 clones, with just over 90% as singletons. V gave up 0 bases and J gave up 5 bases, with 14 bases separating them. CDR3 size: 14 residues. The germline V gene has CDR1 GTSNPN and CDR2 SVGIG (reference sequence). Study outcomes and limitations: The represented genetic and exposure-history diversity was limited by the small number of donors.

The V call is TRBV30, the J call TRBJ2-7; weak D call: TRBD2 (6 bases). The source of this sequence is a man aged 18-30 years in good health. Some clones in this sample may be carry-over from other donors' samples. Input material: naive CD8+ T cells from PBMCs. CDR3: CAWSVGTGADEQYF. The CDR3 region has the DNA TGTGCCTGGAGTGTTGGGACTGGGGCTGACGAGCAGTACTTC.